The present TCR beta chain was sequenced within a study of neurological immune-mediated disorders. Study-wide results and limits: Repertoires from 18 of 34 multiple sclerosis patients grouped phylogenetically into a related-CDR3 cluster, suggesting a possible signature. Expansion of TCR clones was greatest in HTLV-1-associated myelopathy and smallest in multiple sclerosis, where it fell below that of healthy controls.

As for the cDNA, it was generated by 5'RACE with 10-nucleotide random UMIs. A single record per CDR3 protein comes from TCRdb applying MiXCR to the 5' RACE reads. The sample includes tens of thousands of distinct CDR3 sequences, more than 4% seen only once; the top ten take 2.9%. Unsorted libraries were generated from 2 million PBMCs. These cells had been stored in RNAlater at -80 C. Many counts were recorded for this clonotype. Its antigen is as yet unknown. V lost 0 bases, J lost 5 bases, and 14 bases lay in between. The CDR3 is 16 amino acids. CDR1 and CDR2 from the germline V gene are DFQATT and SNEGSKA (reference sequence).

This chain links TRBV20-1 with TRBJ1-6; no definite D call. Sequenced input: PBMCs. The source is a man aged 45-60 years with multiple sclerosis. CDR3 amino acids: CSARDFSKTHNSPLHF. In DNA, the CDR3 is TGCAGTGCTAGAGATTTTTCGAAGACCCATAATTCACCCCTCCACTTT.